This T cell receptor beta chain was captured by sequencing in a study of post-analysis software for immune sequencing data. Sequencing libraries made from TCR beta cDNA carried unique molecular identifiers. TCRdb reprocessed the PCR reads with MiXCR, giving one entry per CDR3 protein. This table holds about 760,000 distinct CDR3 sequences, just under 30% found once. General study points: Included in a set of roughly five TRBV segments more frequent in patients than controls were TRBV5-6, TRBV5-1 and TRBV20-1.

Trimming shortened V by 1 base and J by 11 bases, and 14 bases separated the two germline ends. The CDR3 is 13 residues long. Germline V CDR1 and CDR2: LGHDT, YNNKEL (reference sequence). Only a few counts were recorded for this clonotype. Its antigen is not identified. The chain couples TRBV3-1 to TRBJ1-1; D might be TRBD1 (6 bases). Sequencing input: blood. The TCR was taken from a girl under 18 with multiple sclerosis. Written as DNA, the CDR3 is TGTGCCAGCAGCCAAGGCACCAACAGGGCGGCTTTCTTT. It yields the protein CASSQGTNRAAFF.